The 20 T cell receptor beta chains listed next were all sequenced from one sample in a study of blood T cell repertoires in COVID-19. Method: immunoSEQ multiplex PCR; TCRdb's copy keeps in-frame clones and lacks some. In the table there are around 260,000 clones, approximately 85% of which are singletons. The material sequenced was PBMCs or T cells enriched from blood (not recorded which). The receptors stem from a young woman who had recovered from COVID-19.

This clone was observed once. V usage is TRBV6-5 and J usage is TRBJ2-7, with 7 bases fitting TRBD1. Germline V lookup: CDR1 MNHEY, CDR2 SVGAGI. Trimming cost V 5 bases and J 5 bases; bases outside gene matches: 6. This CDR3 spans 13 amino acids. CDR3 residues: CASSRDRVNEQYF. The CDR3, as DNA: TGTGCCAGCAGTAGAGACAGGGTGAACGAGCAGTACTTC.

The chain couples TRBV5-1 to TRBJ1-2; D possibly corresponds to TRBD1 (6 bases). Germline V gene lookup returns CDR1 SGHRS and CDR2 YFSETQ. Between the trimmed V and J ends, which lost 7 bases and 4 bases, there was a span of 17 bases. The CDR3 extends over 14 amino acids. The CDR3 spells CASAPGTQLYGYTF. The CDR3, as DNA: TGCGCCAGCGCCCCCGGGACACAACTCTATGGCTACACCTTC.

The gene calls are TRBV28 and TRBJ2-5, with D unclear. Deletions cut 7 bases from V and 2 bases from J, with 8 bases between. CDR1 is MDHEN, CDR2 SYDVKM, per germline. The CDR3 is 12 amino acids. CDR3 loop: CASTTGQETQYF. Written as DNA, the CDR3 is TGTGCCAGCACCACGGGTCAAGAGACCCAGTACTTC.

The table lists this clone with a count of one. CDR3 DNA sequence: TGTGCCAGCTCACCAAGGGGGACGCTCGATAATTCACCCCTCCACTTT. Protein: CASSPRGTLDNSPLHF. The J gene is TRBJ1-6, the V gene TRBV18, with D perhaps matching TRBD1 (6 bases). The CDR3 consists of 16 residues. V gave up 2 bases and J gave up 5 bases, with 13 bases separating them. Germline V gene data show CDR1 as KGHSH and CDR2 as LQKENI.

The chain joins TRBV7-8 to TRBJ1-4; no firm D call. CDR3 size: 14 residues. Germline CDR1 and CDR2: SGHVS and FQNEAQ. Trimming left V 3 bases short and J 4 bases short, with 9 bases between. The CDR3 spells CASSFLQRNEKLFF. CDR3 DNA sequence: TGTGCCAGCAGCTTTTTGCAGCGTAATGAAAAACTGTTTTTT. Full variable domain (missing parts from reference TRBV7-8 and TRBJ1-4): GAGVSQSPRYKVAKRGQDVALRCDPISGHVSLFWYQQALGQGPEFLTYFQNEAQLDKSGLPSDRFFAERPEGSVSTLKIQRTQQEDSAVYLCASSFLQRNEKLFFGSGTQLSVL.

The chain employs TRBV29-1 and TRBJ1-6; the match to TRBD1 covers 7 bases. Germline assignment: CDR1 SQVTM and CDR2 ANQGSEA. The CDR3 has 15 amino acids. The V gene end was trimmed by 1 base and the J gene end by 5 bases; junction bases not matched to a gene: 5. CDR3 protein: CSVEGTGEDNSPLHF. The DNA of the CDR3 is TGCAGCGTTGAAGGGACAGGCGAGGATAATTCACCCCTCCACTTT.

This CDR3 reads CASISRRTGGSNQPQHF. The CDR3 DNA sequence: TGTGCCAGCATTTCACGTCGGACAGGGGGCTCAAATCAGCCCCAGCATTTT. The V call is TRBV28, the J call TRBJ1-5, with 11 bases fitting TRBD1. The CDR3 has 17 amino acids. J was trimmed by 4 bases and V by 7 bases; bases with no gene match: 12. The germline gives CDR1 MDHEN, CDR2 SYDVKM.

The V gene is TRBV20-1, the J gene TRBJ1-5, with D maybe TRBD1 (6 bases). The CDR3 is made up of 13 amino acids. Germline loops: CDR1 DFQATT, CDR2 SNEGSKA (reference sequence). The V gene lost 3 bases and the J gene lost 6 bases, with 12 bases spanning the gap. In DNA, the CDR3 is TGCAGTGCTAGTTGGACAGTCGGTCAGCCCCAGCATTTT. Translated, it gives CSASWTVGQPQHF.

V is TRBV5-6 and J is TRBJ2-7; 8 positions match TRBD1. The CDR3 totals 15 residues. V lost 0 bases and J lost 3; bases outside the gene matches: 5. CDR1 and CDR2 from the germline V gene are SGHDT and YYEEEE. DNA for the CDR3: TGTGCCAGCAGCTTGGCGACCACAGGGGGCTACGAGCAGTACTTC. Its translation: CASSLATTGGYEQYF.

The chain employs TRBV10-3 and TRBJ2-5, with TRBD2 matching over 11 bases. CDR1 ENHRY and CDR2 SYGVKD come from the germline V gene. The CDR3 extends over 13 amino acids. V lost 9 bases to trimming and J lost 5 bases; unmatched junction nucleotides: 5. The CDR3 DNA follows: TGTGCCATTACTAGCGGGAGTGGGGAGACCCAGTACTTC. It is translated as CAITSGSGETQYF.

This chain uses TRBV5-4 with TRBJ1-1; 7 bases align to TRBD1. Germline V gene data show CDR1 as SGHNT and CDR2 as YYREEE (reference sequence). The junction had 8 bases not matched to a gene; V was cut back by 0 bases and J by 6 bases. The CDR3 sequence is 15 residues long. DNA of the CDR3: TGTGCCAGCAGCTTGGGCACAGGGGATCGGTCTGAAGCTTTCTTT. Translating it yields CASSLGTGDRSEAFF.

V and J are TRBV4-2 and TRBJ1-4, with TRBD1 matching 7 bases. The ends lost 3 bases at V and 5 bases at J; junction bases unmatched: 6. The CDR3 loop spans 15 amino acids. CDR1 is LGHNA and CDR2 is YNFKEQ in the germline V gene. The CDR3: CASSQDRLVNEKLFF. The CDR3, as DNA: TGTGCCAGCAGCCAGGACAGGTTGGTGAATGAAAAACTGTTTTTT.

J is TRBJ1-3 and V is TRBV7-8; D remains unclear. V lost 5 bases and J lost 0, with 8 bases in between. The length of the CDR3 is 14 residues. Germline assignment: CDR1 SGHVS and CDR2 FQNEAQ. The CDR3 here is CASSLYSSGNTIYF. The DNA for the CDR3 is TGTGCCAGCAGCCTATACAGCTCTGGAAACACCATATATTTT.

The J gene is TRBJ2-1, the V gene TRBV7-2; tentatively, D is TRBD1 (5 bases). Germline-derived CDR1 and CDR2 are SGHTA and FQGNSA. The CDR3 contains 14 residues. Trimming stripped 1 base from V and 9 bases from J, with 13 bases between. Here the CDR3 DNA reads TGTGCCAGCAGCTTAGAGGCAGGGTTGAGTGAGCAGTTCTTC. This translates into CASSLEAGLSEQFF.

The chain couples TRBV6-5 to TRBJ1-2, with 7 bases fitting TRBD1. The CDR3 has 13 amino acids. Germline V gene lookup returns CDR1 MNHEY and CDR2 SVGAGI. J lost 6 bases, V lost 4 bases, and 5 bases had no gene match. Here the CDR3 DNA reads TGTGCCAGCAGTTTCCTAGGGGGCGATGGCTACACCTTC. Its translation is CASSFLGGDGYTF.

The chain uses TRBV7-9 and TRBJ1-5; TRBD1 agrees at 8 bases. Germline loops: CDR1 SEHNR, CDR2 FQNEAQ (reference sequence). V shed 0 bases and J 6 bases; nucleotides not matched to a gene: 10. There are 17 residues in the CDR3. In DNA, the CDR3 is TGTGCCAGCAGCTTAGCTCGTGACAGGGGTCAAGGTCAGCCCCAGCATTTT. Its protein product is CASSLARDRGQGQPQHF.

J is TRBJ1-2 and V is TRBV3-1 (or the pseudogene TRBV3-2), with a tentative D call TRBD1 (5 bases). Germline CDR1 is LGHDT and CDR2 is YNNKEL (reference sequence). The V end was cut by 1 base, the J end by 5 bases, with 17 bases between. The length of the CDR3 is 16 residues. The DNA for the CDR3 is TGTGCCAGCAGCCAAGGCGGGACCCGTCAGTTATATGGCTACACCTTC. This sequence encodes CASSQGGTRQLYGYTF.

The CDR3 sequence is CASSQILPTEAFF. DNA for the CDR3: TGCGCCAGCAGCCAGATACTCCCCACTGAAGCTTTCTTT. The V and J genes are TRBV4-1 and TRBJ1-1; D is unclear. Germline values: CDR1 MGHRA, CDR2 YSYEKL. The CDR3 is 13 amino acids. V lost 3 bases and J 4 bases, leaving 9 bases between the germline ends.

The rearrangement joins TRBV7-9 to TRBJ2-7; tentative D call: TRBD1 (7 bases). The CDR3 has 17 amino acids. The germline V gene encodes CDR1 SEHNR and CDR2 FQNEAQ (reference sequence). V was trimmed by 6 bases and J by 4 bases, leaving 25 bases between them. CDR3 amino acids: CASSPTGLQRGAYEQYF. In nucleotides, the CDR3 is TGTGCCAGCAGTCCGACAGGGCTCCAAAGGGGGGCGTACGAGCAGTACTTC.

The DNA of the CDR3 is TGTGCCAGCAGTCGTCGAGATGGGCCAGATACGCAGTATTTT. Its protein is CASSRRDGPDTQYF. The V call is TRBV5-6, the J call TRBJ2-3; D not resolved. This CDR3 region has 14 residues. Germline values: CDR1 SGHDT, CDR2 YYEEEE. The V and J ends lost 5 bases and 4 bases respectively, with 14 bases between them.